This T cell receptor (beta chain) was found in a study of shared clonotypes between healthy human individuals. Replicate PCRs for unsorted PBMC used about 0.3 ug DNA (approximately 33,000 T cell genomes). Sequencing used immunoSEQ multiplex PCR; TCRdb keeps in-frame clones, though not all of them. Among 450,000 to 550,000 clones listed, roughly 78% were seen once. The sequence was obtained from a woman between 35 and 50 years old in good health. Some clones in this sample may be carry-over from other donors' samples. The sequencing sample was made of PBMCs.

CDR3 nucleotides: TGTGCCAGCAGCCAAGATTTATTTATCCACGAGCAGTACTTC. Translating gives CASSQDLFIHEQYF. The chain uses TRBV14 and TRBJ2-7; no clear D. V lost 0 bases, J lost 5 bases, and 11 bases lay in between. The germline V gene has CDR1 SGHDN and CDR2 FVKESK. This CDR3 spans 14 amino acids.